The entry below gives a single T cell receptor beta chain sequence along with its context. Its antigen remains unknown. This CDR3 has 13 amino acids. The germline V gene encodes CDR1 SGHAT and CDR2 FQNNGV. V gave up 5 bases and J gave up 1 base, with 8 bases separating them. The record originates from a study of T cells in localized non-small cell lung cancer. Overall study results and limits: For the top 100 tumor clones, a median roughly 53 also appeared in adjacent lung. Uninvolved adjacent lung had more T cell clonality than any other tissue, topping tumor. A single tumor region was sequenced, leaving heterogeneity possible. Blood T cell density predicted longer survival; adjacent-lung clonality, shorter.

Only in-frame clones appear in the TCRdb table, and some are missing; sequencing was by immunoSEQ multiplex PCR. The table includes 64,000 or so clones, roughly 90% detected once. This TCR derives from a woman between 35 and 75 years old with stage I lung adenocarcinoma. This chain links TRBV11-2 with TRBJ1-1; D unresolved. The specimen comprised peripheral blood, sampled before any cancer treatment. This CDR3 reads CASSQLSNTEAFF. The CDR3 DNA reads TGTGCCAGCAGCCAACTATCGAACACTGAAGCTTTCTTT.